This passage covers 20 T cell receptor beta chains from one sample sequenced in a study of cytotoxic CD8 clonotypes in ibrutinib-treated CLL. This table comes from immunoSEQ multiplex PCR, and its TCRdb copy is limited to in-frame clones, with some not included. The sample consists of roughly 29,000 clones, about 76% of them appearing once. The specimen was PBMCs, collected after 36 months of ibrutinib treatment. The source is a human donor with chronic lymphocytic leukemia.

The chain employs TRBV27 and TRBJ2-1; D ambiguous. The V gene lost 4 bases and the J gene lost 0 bases, with 4 bases spanning the gap. The CDR3 runs 13 residues. Per germline, CDR1 MNHEY and CDR2 SMNVEV (reference sequence). CDR3 DNA: TGTGCCAGCAGTTACAGCTCCTACAATGAGCAGTTCTTC. Encoded protein: CASSYSSYNEQFF.

This chain uses TRBV18 with TRBJ2-2; 8 bases fit TRBD1. The germline V gene encodes CDR1 KGHSH and CDR2 LQKENI. The CDR3 consists of 16 residues. Trimming at V came to 3 bases and at J to 2 bases, leaving 5 bases not matched to a gene. The CDR3 DNA reads as TGTGCCAGCTCACCGCCGACAGGGGCAAACACCGGGGAGCTGTTTTTT. Its protein is CASSPPTGANTGELFF.

This chain joins TRBV5-1 and TRBJ1-2, with D perhaps matching TRBD1 (6 bases). Trimming removed 4 bases from V and 7 bases from J, with 11 bases in between. The CDR3 is 12 amino acids. Per germline, CDR1 SGHRS and CDR2 YFSETQ. The CDR3 DNA follows: TGCGCCAGCAGCGCAGGGGCACTTGGCTACACCTTC. As protein: CASSAGALGYTF.

This clone was counted between two and nine times. This chain links TRBV6-1 with TRBJ2-7; 7 bases fit TRBD1. The CDR3 is made up of 15 amino acids. J gave up 2 bases and V 7 bases, and 11 bases lay outside the gene matches. Per the germline V gene, CDR1 is MNHNS and CDR2 is SASEGT. For the CDR3, the DNA is TGTGCCAGCACCCCCCGGACAGGTAAAGCCTACGAGCAGTACTTC. Amino acids: CASTPRTGKAYEQYF.

The gene calls are TRBV5-6 and TRBJ2-5, with D possibly matching TRBD1 (6 bases). V was shortened by 0 bases and J by 2 bases, with 11 bases between the two germline ends. The CDR3 is 15 amino acids. Germline CDR1 is SGHDT and CDR2 is YYEEEE. DNA for the CDR3: TGTGCCAGCAGCTTGGCTTTAGGACAGCAAGAGACCCAGTACTTC. Amino acid sequence: CASSLALGQQETQYF.

The rearrangement links TRBV2 to TRBJ1-3; D is undetermined. The CDR3 extends over 12 amino acids. Per the germline V gene, CDR1 is SNHLY and CDR2 is FYNNEI. Deletions cut 1 base from V and 5 bases from J, with 3 bases between. The CDR3 protein is CASSEGRNTIYF. CDR3 nucleotide sequence: TGTGCCAGCAGTGAAGGAAGAAACACCATATATTTT.

J is TRBJ1-2 and V is TRBV30; TRBD1 aligns across 7 bases. The V gene end was trimmed by 7 bases and the J gene end by 5 bases; junction bases not matched to a gene: 13. This CDR3 is 14 amino acids long. Per the germline V gene, CDR1 is GTSNPN and CDR2 is SVGIG (reference sequence). The CDR3 protein is CALGGGGFLYGYTF. CDR3 bases: TGTGCCTTGGGAGGGGGCGGATTTCTTTATGGCTACACCTTC.

In this sample, this clone turned up once. The chain joins TRBV15 to TRBJ2-1; 7 bases match TRBD2. The V and J ends lost 1 base and 6 bases, in that order; junction bases with no gene match: 12. This CDR3 region has 17 residues. Germline CDR1 LNHNV, CDR2 YYDKDF (reference sequence). CDR3 loop: CATSRASWGGALNEQFF. The DNA for the CDR3 is TGTGCCACCAGCAGAGCCTCGTGGGGAGGGGCCCTCAATGAGCAGTTCTTC.

The rearrangement links TRBV7-3 to TRBJ1-2; tentatively, D is TRBD1 (5 bases). Germline CDR1 is SGHTA and CDR2 is FQGTGA. Trimming took off 5 bases at V and 4 bases at J, with 26 bases between the two ends. The CDR3 consists of 18 residues. The CDR3 spells CASSPYPDSSPGGYGYTF. CDR3 sequence (DNA): TGTGCCAGCAGCCCCTACCCCGACAGCTCGCCTGGTGGCTATGGCTACACCTTC.

This chain uses TRBV10-3 with TRBJ1-1, with D tentatively TRBD1 (5 bases). Trimming pared 11 bases from V and 2 bases from J, leaving 18 bases between. Germline CDR1 is ENHRY and CDR2 is SYGVKD. The CDR3 extends over 14 amino acids. CDR3 sequence (DNA): TGTGCCTCCCAGGTTGGGGGATCCAACACTGAAGCTTTCTTT. It is translated as CASQVGGSNTEAFF.

V and J are TRBV5-1 and TRBJ1-3; tentatively, D is TRBD1 (5 bases). The CDR3 runs 16 residues. Deletions cut 0 bases from V and 2 bases from J, with 12 bases between. Germline V gene sequence: CDR1 SGHRS, CDR2 YFSETQ. CDR3 in DNA: TGCGCCAGCAGCTTGGCACAGGCTGTACCTGGAAACACCATATATTTT. Translation gives CASSLAQAVPGNTIYF.

This clone was recorded many times. J is TRBJ1-2 and V is TRBV7-9, with D perhaps TRBD1 (5 bases). The CDR3 has 13 amino acids. Trimming shortened V by 3 bases and J by 6 bases, and 11 bases separated the two germline ends. Germline V lookup: CDR1 SEHNR, CDR2 FQNEAQ (reference sequence). The CDR3 DNA follows: TGTGCCAGCAGCTTCGCCGTGGGGGATGGCTACACCTTC. This encodes CASSFAVGDGYTF.

The chain links TRBV27 to TRBJ2-1; tentative D call: TRBD2 (6 bases). The CDR3 is 16 amino acids. Per germline, CDR1 MNHEY and CDR2 SMNVEV (reference sequence). Trimming shortened V by 5 bases and J by 9 bases, and 23 bases separated the two germline ends. In nucleotides, the CDR3 is TGTGCCAGCAGTCACTTCATATGGGGGGTCGTGGGTGAGCAGTTCTTC. It specifies CASSHFIWGVVGEQFF.

The V gene is TRBV10-3, the J gene TRBJ1-2, with a tentative D call TRBD1 (6 bases). Trimming stripped 5 bases from V and 0 bases from J, with 7 bases between. Looked up from germline, CDR1 is ENHRY and CDR2 is SYGVKD. This CDR3 has 13 residues. Written as DNA, the CDR3 is TGTGCCATCAGTCGGACAGCTAACTATGGCTACACCTTC. Its protein is CAISRTANYGYTF.

The chain uses TRBV13 and TRBJ2-7, with TRBD2 matching 12 bases. V lost 5 bases and J lost 2; bases outside the gene matches: 16. Germline V CDR1 and CDR2: PRHDT, FYEKMQ (reference sequence). The length of the CDR3 is 19 residues. The CDR3 DNA reads TGTGCCAGCAGCCCAAGAGGTGGGGCTAGCGGGGGGGACGCCTACGAGCAGTACTTC. As protein: CASSPRGGASGGDAYEQYF. The whole variable domain, filled in from reference TRBV13 and TRBJ2-7, reads AAGVIQSPRHLIKEKRETATLKCYPIPRHDTVYWYQQGPGQDPQFLISFYEKMQSDKGSIPDRFSAQQFSDYHSELNMSSLELGDSALYFCASSPRGGASGGDAYEQYFGPGTRLTVT.

The V call is TRBV15, the J call TRBJ2-5; TRBD2 is a possible D gene (7 bases). Trimming removed 7 bases from V and 9 bases from J, with 12 bases in between. Germline V gives CDR1 LNHNV, CDR2 YYDKDF (reference sequence). This CDR3 is 11 amino acids long. CDR3 nucleotide sequence: TGTGCCACCAAAGGAGGGGGGGCCCAGTACTTC. Protein sequence: CATKGGGAQYF.

The V and J genes are TRBV6-1 and TRBJ2-3; D is uncertain. From germline, CDR1 is MNHNS and CDR2 SASEGT. The CDR3 contains 14 residues. V was cut by 6 bases and J by 1 base, with 11 bases left in between. CDR3 nucleotides: TGTGCCAGCAGCCCTGACCCGGGCACAGATACGCAGTATTTT. Translated, it gives CASSPDPGTDTQYF.

This clone was detected a few times. Other DNA sequences in the same sample also yield this CDR3. The rearrangement uses TRBV7-9 and TRBJ1-5; D is unresolved. The CDR3 extends over 13 amino acids. V was cut by 2 bases and J by 4 bases, with 6 bases left in between. Germline V gene data show CDR1 as SEHNR and CDR2 as FQNEAQ (reference sequence). The CDR3 bases are TGTGCCAGCAGCTTATCCGGAAATCAGCCCCAGCATTTT. This codes for CASSLSGNQPQHF.

CDR3 residues: CASSLGPYAGSYEQYF. CDR3 nucleotide sequence: TGTGCCAGCAGTTTGGGCCCCTATGCAGGGTCCTACGAGCAGTACTTC. V usage is TRBV27 and J usage is TRBJ2-7; TRBD1 is a possible D gene (5 bases). The germline V gene encodes CDR1 MNHEY and CDR2 SMNVEV (reference sequence). Trimming left V 3 bases short and J 1 base short, with 16 bases between. CDR3 length equals 16 residues.

The chain recombines TRBV7-7 with TRBJ1-2; 11 bases align to TRBD1. V gave up 2 bases and J gave up 8 bases; unmatched junction bases: 13. Germline CDR1 is SSHAT and CDR2 is FNYEAQ (reference sequence). The length of the CDR3 is 17 residues. CDR3 residues: CASSLSKGQGVPFGYTF. CDR3 DNA: TGTGCCAGCAGCTTAAGTAAGGGACAGGGGGTCCCCTTCGGCTACACCTTC.